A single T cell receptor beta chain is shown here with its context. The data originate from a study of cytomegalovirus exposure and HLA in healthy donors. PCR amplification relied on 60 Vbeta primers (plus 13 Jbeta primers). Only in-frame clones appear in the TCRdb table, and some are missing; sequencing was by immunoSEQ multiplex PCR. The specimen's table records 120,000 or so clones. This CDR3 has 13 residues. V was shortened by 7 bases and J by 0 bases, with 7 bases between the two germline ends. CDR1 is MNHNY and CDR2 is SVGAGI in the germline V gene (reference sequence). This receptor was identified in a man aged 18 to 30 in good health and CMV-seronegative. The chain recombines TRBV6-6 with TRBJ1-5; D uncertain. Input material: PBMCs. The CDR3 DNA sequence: TGTGCCAGCATATGGAGTAGCAATCAGCCCCAGCATTTT. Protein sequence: CASIWSSNQPQHF.